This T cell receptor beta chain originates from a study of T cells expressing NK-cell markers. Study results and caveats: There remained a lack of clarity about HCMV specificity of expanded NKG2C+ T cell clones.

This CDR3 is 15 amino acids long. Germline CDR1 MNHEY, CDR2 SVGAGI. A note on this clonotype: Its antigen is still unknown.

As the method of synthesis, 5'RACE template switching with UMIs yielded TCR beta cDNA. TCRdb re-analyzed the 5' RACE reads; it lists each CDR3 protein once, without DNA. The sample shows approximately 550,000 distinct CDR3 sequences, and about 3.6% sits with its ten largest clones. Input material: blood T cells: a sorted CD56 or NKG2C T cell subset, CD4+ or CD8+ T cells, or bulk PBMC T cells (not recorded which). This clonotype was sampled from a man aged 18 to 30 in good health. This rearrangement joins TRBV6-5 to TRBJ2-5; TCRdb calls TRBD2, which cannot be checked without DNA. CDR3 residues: CASSYGLADQETQYF.